One and the same sample provided the 28 T cell receptor beta chains below, sequenced in a study of blood T cell repertoires in COVID-19. Sequenced by immunoSEQ multiplex PCR; TCRdb stores in-frame clones only, minus some. In the table there are 200,000 to 250,000 clones, 88% of which are singletons. What was sequenced was PBMCs or T cells enriched from blood (not recorded which). These receptors were collected from a woman in her 50s with acute COVID-19.

V is TRBV7-9 and J is TRBJ1-4; 8 positions agree with TRBD1. V was pared by 5 bases and J by 6 bases, with 8 bases of the junction left unmatched. Per the germline V gene, CDR1 is SEHNR and CDR2 is FQNEAQ (reference sequence). This CDR3 has 15 amino acids. Here the CDR3 DNA reads TGTGCCAGCAGCCGTCGGACAGGGAGCCATGAAAAACTGTTTTTT. It encodes CASSRRTGSHEKLFF.

The chain carries TRBV14 and TRBJ1-2; unclear D gene. Trimming took 2 bases from V and 4 from J, leaving 11 bases between them. Germline V gene lookup returns CDR1 SGHDN and CDR2 FVKESK. This CDR3 is built from 14 residues. CDR3 sequence: CASSQWRQFYGYTF. The DNA for the CDR3 is TGTGCCAGCAGCCAATGGCGGCAGTTCTATGGCTACACCTTC.

In DNA form, the CDR3 reads TGTGCCACCAGTTACCGGGACAGGTCCTATGGCTACACCTTC. This encodes CATSYRDRSYGYTF. The V call is TRBV15, the J call TRBJ1-2; 8 bases line up with TRBD1. Per germline, CDR1 LNHNV and CDR2 YYDKDF (reference sequence). The CDR3 sequence is 14 residues long. The trim removed 6 bases at V and 4 bases at J, leaving 7 bases unmatched.

The J gene is TRBJ2-7, the V gene TRBV5-4; 10 bases are shared with TRBD1. V dropped 4 bases and J dropped 5; count of bases not matched to a gene: 3. The germline V gene has CDR1 SGHNT and CDR2 YYREEE (reference sequence). This CDR3 has 13 residues. The CDR3 here is CASSPTGGHEQYF. The CDR3 DNA reads TGTGCCAGCAGCCCGACAGGGGGCCACGAGCAGTACTTC.

V and J are TRBV6-5 and TRBJ1-1; 7 bases line up with TRBD1. With V trimmed by 5 bases and J by 2 bases, 8 bases remained unmatched. The CDR3 sequence is 15 residues long. Germline CDR1 is MNHEY and CDR2 is SVGAGI. CDR3 residues: CASSPEDRANTEAFF. The CDR3 DNA reads TGTGCCAGCAGTCCTGAAGACAGGGCAAACACTGAAGCTTTCTTT.

This chain connects TRBV10-3 to TRBJ2-3; 11 bases agree with TRBD2. With V trimmed by 2 bases and J by 3 bases, 4 bases remained unmatched. The CDR3 length is 16 residues. Germline V gives CDR1 ENHRY, CDR2 SYGVKD. Here the CDR3 DNA reads TGTGCCATCAGTGAGGCGGGACTAGCGGTTACAGATACGCAGTATTTT. Translating gives CAISEAGLAVTDTQYF.

The chain joins TRBV5-1 to TRBJ2-1, with TRBD2 identical over 8 bases. This CDR3 spans 15 amino acids. Germline CDR1 is SGHRS and CDR2 is YFSETQ. V was pared by 3 bases and J by 8 bases, with 10 bases of the junction left unmatched. The CDR3: CASSWGLGGRDEQFF. The CDR3 DNA reads as TGCGCCAGCAGCTGGGGACTAGGGGGACGGGATGAGCAGTTCTTC.

This chain uses TRBV11-2 with TRBJ2-7; possible D gene TRBD1, 6 bases. Trimming removed 0 bases at V and 7 bases at J, with 13 bases between. Germline CDR1 reads SGHAT; CDR2 reads FQNNGV. This CDR3 has 14 residues. The CDR3 here is CASSLEAQGMEQYF. The CDR3 bases are TGTGCCAGCAGCTTAGAAGCTCAGGGGATGGAGCAGTACTTC. The whole variable domain, remainder taken from reference TRBV11-2 and TRBJ2-7, is EAGVAQSPRYKIIEKRQSVAFWCNPISGHATLYWYQQILGQGPKLLIQFQNNGVVDDSQLPKDRFSAERLKGVDSTLKIQPAKLEDSAVYLCASSLEAQGMEQYFGPGTRLTVT.

The chain couples TRBV5-1 to TRBJ1-3; unclear D gene. The ends were cut back, 0 bases at V and 0 bases at J, with 10 bases in the middle. This CDR3 has 16 residues. CDR1 SGHRS and CDR2 YFSETQ come from the germline V gene. The chain's CDR3 is CASSLGGSASGNTIYF. The CDR3 coding sequence is TGCGCCAGCAGCTTGGGAGGGTCAGCCTCTGGAAACACCATATATTTT.

This sequence joins TRBV7-9 and TRBJ1-1, with unresolved D. The CDR3 spans 14 residues. CDR1 SEHNR and CDR2 FQNEAQ come from the germline V gene (reference sequence). The V and J ends lost 5 bases and 1 base respectively, with 11 bases between them. The CDR3 loop is CASSNLIANTEAFF. In DNA, the CDR3 is TGTGCCAGCAGCAATCTAATAGCGAACACTGAAGCTTTCTTT.

The chain is built from TRBV28 and TRBJ1-2, with a tentative D call TRBD1 (6 bases). CDR1 is MDHEN, CDR2 SYDVKM, per germline. The CDR3 spans 14 residues. V lost 3 bases to trimming and J lost 7 bases, with 15 bases between them. In DNA, the CDR3 is TGTGCCAGCAGTTTTTCGACAGGTCTCTTTGGCTACACCTTC. Translated: CASSFSTGLFGYTF.

The genes are TRBV19 and TRBJ1-1, with TRBD1 as a possible D gene (5 bases). The CDR3 has 12 amino acids. Trimming stripped 5 bases from V and 6 bases from J, with 10 bases between. Germline V gene lookup returns CDR1 LNHDA and CDR2 SQIVND (reference sequence). The CDR3 region is CASSSLTAEAFF. For the CDR3, the DNA is TGTGCCAGTAGTTCGCTGACAGCTGAAGCTTTCTTT.

This rearrangement joins TRBV24-1 to TRBJ2-7; TRBD1 is a possible D gene (6 bases). V dropped 3 bases and J dropped 9 bases, with 14 bases sitting between them. In germline, CDR1 is KGHDR, CDR2 SFDVKD. The CDR3 covers 13 residues. The CDR3: CATSDIRGGGQYF. DNA of the CDR3: TGTGCCACCAGTGATATCAGGGGCGGCGGGCAGTACTTC.

The chain has TRBV19 and TRBJ2-2; 7 bases are a match to TRBD1. The CDR3 is 18 residues long. V was pared by 3 bases and J by 1 base, with 11 bases of the junction left unmatched. CDR1 is LNHDA and CDR2 is SQIVND in the germline V gene (reference sequence). CDR3 DNA sequence: TGTGCCAGTAGTATCCGATTATGGGGGACAGAGAACACCGGGGAGCTGTTTTTT. Protein product: CASSIRLWGTENTGELFF.

CDR3 nucleotides: TGTGCCAGCTCACCACCCTCCCCCGGAGCCAAAAACATTCAGTACTTC. It yields the protein CASSPPSPGAKNIQYF. The chain links TRBV18 to TRBJ2-4; D unresolved. CDR1 and CDR2 (germline): KGHSH, LQKENI. CDR3 length equals 16 residues. Trimming removed 0 bases from V and 0 bases from J, with 9 bases in between.

This chain uses TRBV7-8 with TRBJ2-7; tentatively, D is TRBD1 (7 bases). The germline gives CDR1 SGHVS, CDR2 FQNEAQ. The CDR3 consists of 16 residues. The V gene lost 6 bases and the J gene lost 0 bases, with 18 bases spanning the gap. CDR3 loop: CASRLGNRGGSYEQYF. The CDR3 bases are TGTGCCAGCAGGCTGGGCAACAGGGGAGGCTCCTACGAGCAGTACTTC.

The chain has TRBV2 and TRBJ2-3; 7 bases are a match to TRBD1. Trimming cost V 1 base and J 14 bases; bases outside gene matches: 9. The CDR3 spans 13 residues. In germline, CDR1 is SNHLY, CDR2 FYNNEI. The CDR3 sequence is CASSEDLTGALYF. CDR3 DNA sequence: TGTGCCAGCAGTGAAGACCTAACAGGGGCCCTGTATTTT. Together with reference TRBV2 and TRBJ2-3, the CDR3 gives the full variable domain: EPEVTQTPSHQVTQMGQEVILRCVPISNHLYFYWYRQILGQKVEFLVSFYNNEISEKSEIFDDQFSVERPDGSNFTLKIRSTKLEDSAMYFCASSEDLTGALYFGPGTRLTVL.

The chain couples TRBV5-5 to TRBJ1-4; 10 nucleotides agree with TRBD1. Germline CDR1 and CDR2: SGHKS and YYEKEE (reference sequence). Trimming cost V 4 bases and J 8 bases; bases outside gene matches: 8. CDR3 length equals 15 residues. CDR3 region: CASSMRQGQGEKLFF. In nucleotides, the CDR3 is TGTGCCAGCAGCATGAGGCAGGGACAGGGGGAAAAACTGTTTTTT.

This rearrangement joins TRBV27 to TRBJ2-1; 10 positions agree with TRBD2. The CDR3 sequence is 17 residues long. The J segment lost 4 bases and the V segment lost 6 bases, leaving 12 bases of the junction unmatched. Per the germline V gene, CDR1 is MNHEY and CDR2 is SMNVEV (reference sequence). The CDR3 bases are TGTGCCAGCAGCTCTGTGGCTAGCGGGAGTAAGTACAATGAGCAGTTCTTC. It encodes CASSSVASGSKYNEQFF.

DNA of the CDR3: TGTGCCAGCAGGCCTACCGGGACAGGGGGCACTGAAGCTTTCTTT. This gives the protein CASRPTGTGGTEAFF. The chain couples TRBV28 to TRBJ1-1, with 11 positions matching TRBD1. This CDR3 region has 15 residues. V lost 6 bases to trimming and J lost 4 bases; unmatched junction nucleotides: 7. CDR1 MDHEN and CDR2 SYDVKM come from the germline V gene.

This chain links TRBV9 with TRBJ2-3, with 13 nucleotides matching TRBD2. Germline CDR1 SGDLS, CDR2 YYNGEE. The J segment lost 6 bases and the V segment lost 1 base, leaving 2 bases of the junction unmatched. The CDR3 sequence is 15 residues long. The CDR3, as DNA: TGTGCCAGCAGCGTAACTAGCGGGAGGGCCGATACGCAGTATTTT. It encodes CASSVTSGRADTQYF.

The J gene is TRBJ1-6, the V gene TRBV27, with D tentatively TRBD1 (5 bases). The CDR3 length is 15 residues. The V and J ends lost 6 bases and 10 bases respectively, with 19 bases between them. Germline CDR1 and CDR2: MNHEY and SMNVEV (reference sequence). CDR3 sequence: CASRSPGAGRSPLHF. The CDR3 DNA is TGTGCCAGCAGATCCCCTGGGGCAGGCCGATCACCCCTCCACTTT.

This chain uses TRBV11-3 with TRBJ2-2; 12 nucleotides line up with TRBD2. J gave up 2 bases and V 0 bases, and 4 bases lay outside the gene matches. The CDR3 is made up of 18 amino acids. The V gene's germline CDR1 is SGHNT and CDR2 YENEEA. The CDR3 bases are TGTGCCAGCAGCTTAGAACTAGCGGGAGGATTAAACACCGGGGAGCTGTTTTTT. Its protein product is CASSLELAGGLNTGELFF.

The rearrangement joins TRBV15 to TRBJ2-5, with unresolved D. This CDR3 region has 12 residues. Germline V gene data show CDR1 as LNHNV and CDR2 as YYDKDF (reference sequence). V lost 0 bases and J 5 bases, leaving 4 bases between the germline ends. The CDR3 DNA is TGTGCCACCAGCAGAGATCGGGAGACCCAGTACTTC. Protein product: CATSRDRETQYF. The full variable domain, rest sourced from reference TRBV15 and TRBJ2-5, is DAMVIQNPRYQVTQFGKPVTLSCSQTLNHNVMYWYQQKSSQAPKLLFHYYDKDFNNEADTPDNFQSRRPNTSFCFLDIRSPGLGDTAMYLCATSRDRETQYFGPGTRLLVL.

This rearrangement joins TRBV2 to TRBJ2-7; the match to TRBD2 covers 11 bases. V lost 1 base, J lost 4 bases, and 12 bases stayed unmatched. Per germline, CDR1 SNHLY and CDR2 FYNNEI. There are 18 residues in the CDR3. DNA of the CDR3: TGTGCCAGCAGTGAAGTTGCTAGCGGGAGGTTTGTTGATTACGAGCAGTACTTC. The encoded protein is CASSEVASGRFVDYEQYF.

This clone was picked up a small number of times. This chain connects TRBV12-3 or TRBV12-4 to TRBJ1-6, with D unresolved. V was pared by 6 bases and J by 9 bases, with 12 bases between. This CDR3 spans 13 amino acids. The CDR3 nucleotides read TGTGCCAGCAGCCCGGTTGGCGGTTCACCCCTCCACTTT. Translating it yields CASSPVGGSPLHF.

The rearrangement links TRBV9 to TRBJ2-3; the D is unclear. This CDR3 spans 13 amino acids. With 3 bases removed from V and 3 bases from J, the gap between germline ends came to 8 bases. The V gene's germline CDR1 is SGDLS and CDR2 YYNGEE. CDR3 sequence (DNA): TGTGCCAGCAGCGGGTTGACAACAGATACGCAGTATTTT. Amino acid sequence: CASSGLTTDTQYF.

The CDR3 sequence is CASPKDRIVNQPQHF. The DNA for the CDR3 is TGTGCCAGTCCGAAGGACAGGATCGTGAATCAGCCCCAGCATTTT. The chain combines TRBV19 with TRBJ1-5, with TRBD1 matching over 7 bases. The CDR3 consists of 15 residues. Germline V gives CDR1 LNHDA, CDR2 SQIVND (reference sequence). V trimming: 8 bases; J trimming: 4 bases; junction bases outside the gene matches: 11. Complete variable domain (other parts from reference TRBV19 and TRBJ1-5): DGGITQSPKYLFRKEGQNVTLSCEQNLNHDAMYWYRQDPGQGLRLIYYSQIVNDFQKGDIAEGYSVSREKKESFPLTVTSAQKNPTAFYLCASPKDRIVNQPQHFGDGTRLSIL.